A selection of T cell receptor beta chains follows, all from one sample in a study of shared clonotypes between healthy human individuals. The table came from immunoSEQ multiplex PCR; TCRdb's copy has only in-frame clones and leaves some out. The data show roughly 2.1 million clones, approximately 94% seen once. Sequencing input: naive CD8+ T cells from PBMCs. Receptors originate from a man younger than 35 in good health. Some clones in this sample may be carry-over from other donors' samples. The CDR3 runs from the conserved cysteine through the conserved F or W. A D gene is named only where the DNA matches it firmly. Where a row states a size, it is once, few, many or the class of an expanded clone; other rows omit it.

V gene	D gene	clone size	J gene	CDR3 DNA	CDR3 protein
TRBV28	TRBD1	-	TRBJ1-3	TGTGCCAGCAGGACGGGACAGGGGGGATCCTCTGGAAACACCATATATTTT	CASRTGQGGSSGNTIYF
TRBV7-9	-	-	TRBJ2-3	TGTGCCAGCAGCTTAGTGGGCGGGACCACAGATACGCAGTATTTT	CASSLVGGTTDTQYF
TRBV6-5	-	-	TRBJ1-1	TGTGCCAGCAGTTGGGCCGGTTGGACGGCGAACACTGAAGCTTTCTTT	CASSWAGWTANTEAFF
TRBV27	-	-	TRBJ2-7	TGTGCCAGCAGTTTGGGGGCGGGGGACTACGAGCAGTACTTC	CASSLGAGDYEQYF
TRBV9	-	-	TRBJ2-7	TGTGCCAGCAGCGTAAATGAAGGCGAGCAGTACTTC	CASSVNEGEQYF
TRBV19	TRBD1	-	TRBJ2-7	TGTGCCAGTAGATCAGGACAGGGGGCCTACGAGCAGTACTTC	CASRSGQGAYEQYF
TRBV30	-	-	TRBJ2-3	TGTGCCTGGAGTGTCTCAAGTGGGGCCACAGATACGCAGTATTTT	CAWSVSSGATDTQYF
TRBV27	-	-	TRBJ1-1	TGTGCCAGCAGTTTATGGGCAGGGGTATCTGAAGCTTTCTTT	CASSLWAGVSEAFF
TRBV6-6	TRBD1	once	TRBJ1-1	TGTGCCAGCAGCATCGGGCGCAGGGGGGTCACTGAAGCTTTCTTT	CASSIGRRGVTEAFF
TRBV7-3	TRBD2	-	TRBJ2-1	TGTGCCAGCAGCTTGGTGGGAGGGCCTGATAATGAGCAGTTCTTC	CASSLVGGPDNEQFF
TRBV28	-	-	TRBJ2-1	TGTGCCAGCAGTTCCTTCCTCTTTTTGCAAGCGAGCTCCTACAATGAGCAGTTCTTC	CASSSFLFLQASSYNEQFF